This TCR beta chain was recovered during a study of blood T cell repertoires in COVID-19. Study details: Acute and convalescent COVID-19 specimens originated in the United States, Italy and Spain. The analysed material was cDNA or gDNA that came from T cells, B-cell-depleted T cells, or PBMCs.

Original handling: By means of reference gene primer amplification, nucleated cell counts were estimated. Sequencing used immunoSEQ multiplex PCR; TCRdb keeps in-frame clones, though not all of them. The V and J calls and clone size are taken from that table; D and trimming were inferred from the DNA. The sample includes some 88,000 clones, approximately 86% seen only once; the top ten take approximately 6.8%. The ends lost 7 bases at V and 8 bases at J; junction bases unmatched: 5. Germline values: CDR1 GTSNPN, CDR2 SVGIG (reference sequence). This CDR3 contains 11 residues. Sequenced sample: peripheral blood. This clonotype was obtained from a man in his sixties with acute or convalescent COVID-19. This chain links TRBV30 with TRBJ1-2; 9 bases are a match to TRBD1. CDR3 residues: CAFGQGHGYTF. CDR3 nucleotide sequence: TGTGCCTTTGGACAGGGGCACGGCTACACCTTC.